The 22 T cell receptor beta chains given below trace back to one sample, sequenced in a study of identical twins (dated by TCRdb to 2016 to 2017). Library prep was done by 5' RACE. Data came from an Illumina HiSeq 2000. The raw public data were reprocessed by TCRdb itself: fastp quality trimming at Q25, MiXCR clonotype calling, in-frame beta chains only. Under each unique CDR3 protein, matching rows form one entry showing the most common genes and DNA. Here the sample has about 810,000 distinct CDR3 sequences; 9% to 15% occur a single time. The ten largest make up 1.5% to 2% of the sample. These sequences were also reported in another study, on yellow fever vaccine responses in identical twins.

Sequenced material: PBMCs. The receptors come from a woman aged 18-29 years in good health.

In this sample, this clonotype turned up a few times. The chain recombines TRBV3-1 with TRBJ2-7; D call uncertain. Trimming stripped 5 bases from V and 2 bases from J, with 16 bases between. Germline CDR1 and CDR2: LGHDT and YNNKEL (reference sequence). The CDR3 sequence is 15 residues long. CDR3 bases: TGTGCCAGCAGCGAAAACAGAGAGTTCCCCTACGAGCAGTACTTC. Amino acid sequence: CASSENREFPYEQYF.

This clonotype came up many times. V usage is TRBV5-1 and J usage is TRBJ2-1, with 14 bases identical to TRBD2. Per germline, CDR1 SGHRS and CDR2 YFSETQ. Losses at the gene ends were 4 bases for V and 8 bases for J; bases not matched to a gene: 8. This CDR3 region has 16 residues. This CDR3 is CASSPETSGRAHEQFF. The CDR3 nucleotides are TGCGCCAGCAGCCCAGAGACTAGCGGGAGGGCCCATGAGCAGTTCTTC.

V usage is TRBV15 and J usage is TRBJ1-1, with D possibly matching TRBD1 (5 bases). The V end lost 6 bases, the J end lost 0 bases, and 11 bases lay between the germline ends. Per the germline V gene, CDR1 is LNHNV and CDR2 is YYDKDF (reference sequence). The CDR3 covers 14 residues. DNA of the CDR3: TGTGCCACCAGTTTTAGGGGTTTGAACACTGAAGCTTTCTTT. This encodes CATSFRGLNTEAFF.

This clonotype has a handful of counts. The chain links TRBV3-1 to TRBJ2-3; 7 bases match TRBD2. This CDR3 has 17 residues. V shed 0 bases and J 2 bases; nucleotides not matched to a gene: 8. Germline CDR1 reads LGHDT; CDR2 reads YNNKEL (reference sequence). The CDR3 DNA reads TGTGCCAGCAGCCAAGATCGACTAGCACAGAACACAGATACGCAGTATTTT. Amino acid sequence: CASSQDRLAQNTDTQYF.

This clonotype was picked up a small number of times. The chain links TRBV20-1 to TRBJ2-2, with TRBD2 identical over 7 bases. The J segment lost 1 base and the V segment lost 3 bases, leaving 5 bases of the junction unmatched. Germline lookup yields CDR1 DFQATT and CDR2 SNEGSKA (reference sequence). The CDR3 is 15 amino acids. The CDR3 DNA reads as TGCAGTGCTAGTTGGGCTAGCGGGAACACCGGGGAGCTGTTTTTT. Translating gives CSASWASGNTGELFF.

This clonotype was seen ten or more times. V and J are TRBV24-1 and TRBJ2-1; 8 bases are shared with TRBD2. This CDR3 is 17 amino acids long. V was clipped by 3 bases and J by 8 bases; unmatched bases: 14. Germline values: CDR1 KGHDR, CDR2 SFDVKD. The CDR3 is CATSDRKAGEASYEQFF. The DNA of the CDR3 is TGTGCCACCAGTGATCGAAAAGCGGGAGAGGCTAGCTATGAGCAGTTCTTC.

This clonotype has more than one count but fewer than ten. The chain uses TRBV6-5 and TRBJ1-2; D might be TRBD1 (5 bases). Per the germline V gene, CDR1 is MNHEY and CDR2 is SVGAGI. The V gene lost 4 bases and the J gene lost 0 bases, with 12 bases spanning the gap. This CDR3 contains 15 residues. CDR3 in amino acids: CASSSGTVPNYGYTF. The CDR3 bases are TGTGCCAGCAGTTCCGGGACCGTTCCTAACTATGGCTACACCTTC.

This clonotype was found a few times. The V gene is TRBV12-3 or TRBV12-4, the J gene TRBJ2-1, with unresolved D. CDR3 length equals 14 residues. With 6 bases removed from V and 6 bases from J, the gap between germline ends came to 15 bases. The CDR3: CASSTRAVVNEQFF. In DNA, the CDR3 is TGTGCCAGCAGCACAAGGGCAGTAGTCAATGAGCAGTTCTTC.

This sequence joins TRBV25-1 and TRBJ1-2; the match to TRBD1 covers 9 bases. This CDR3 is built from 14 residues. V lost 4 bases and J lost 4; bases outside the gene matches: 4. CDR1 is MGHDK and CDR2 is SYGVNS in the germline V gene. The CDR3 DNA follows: TGTGCCAGCAGTGCCCCGGGACAGGGCTATGGCTACACCTTC. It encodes CASSAPGQGYGYTF.

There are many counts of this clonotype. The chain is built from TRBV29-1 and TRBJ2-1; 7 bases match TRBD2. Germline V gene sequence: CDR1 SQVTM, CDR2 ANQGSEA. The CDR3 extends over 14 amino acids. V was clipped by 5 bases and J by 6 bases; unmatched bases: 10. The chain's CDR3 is CSVLWGGRGNEQFF. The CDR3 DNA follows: TGCAGCGTTCTATGGGGGGGGAGAGGCAATGAGCAGTTCTTC.

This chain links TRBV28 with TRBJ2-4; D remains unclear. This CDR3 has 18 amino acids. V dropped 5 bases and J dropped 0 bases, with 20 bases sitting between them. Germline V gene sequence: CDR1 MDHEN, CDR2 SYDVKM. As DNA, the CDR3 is TGTGCCAGCAGTCCCCCCCCAAGGACGGGTGTAGCCAAAAACATTCAGTACTTC. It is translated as CASSPPPRTGVAKNIQYF.

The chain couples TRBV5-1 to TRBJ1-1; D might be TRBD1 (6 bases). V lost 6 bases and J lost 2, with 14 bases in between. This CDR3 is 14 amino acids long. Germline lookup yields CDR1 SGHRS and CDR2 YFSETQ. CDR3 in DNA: TGCGCCAGCATCCCCGAGACAGGTAACACTGAAGCTTTCTTT. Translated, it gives CASIPETGNTEAFF.

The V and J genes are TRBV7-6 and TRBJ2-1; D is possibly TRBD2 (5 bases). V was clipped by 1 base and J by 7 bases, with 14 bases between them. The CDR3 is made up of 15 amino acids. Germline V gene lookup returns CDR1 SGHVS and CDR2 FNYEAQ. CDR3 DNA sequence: TGTGCCAGCAGCTTAGAGGTGGGAGTCTGGAATGAGCAGTTCTTC. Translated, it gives CASSLEVGVWNEQFF. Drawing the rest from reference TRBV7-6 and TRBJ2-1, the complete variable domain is GAGVSQSPRYKVTKRGQDVALRCDPISGHVSLYWYRQALGQGPEFLTYFNYEAQQDKSGLPNDRFSAERPEGSISTLTIQRTEQRDSAMYRCASSLEVGVWNEQFFGPGTRLTVL.

The CDR3 coding sequence is TGTGCCAGCAGCTGGGGACTAGCGGGAATGATAAATGAGCAGTTCTTC. It codes for CASSWGLAGMINEQFF. This chain links TRBV5-5 with TRBJ2-1; 13 bases align to TRBD2. The CDR3 spans 16 residues. Germline loops: CDR1 SGHKS, CDR2 YYEKEE (reference sequence). The V segment lost 3 bases and the J segment 7 bases; nucleotides outside the gene matches: 7.

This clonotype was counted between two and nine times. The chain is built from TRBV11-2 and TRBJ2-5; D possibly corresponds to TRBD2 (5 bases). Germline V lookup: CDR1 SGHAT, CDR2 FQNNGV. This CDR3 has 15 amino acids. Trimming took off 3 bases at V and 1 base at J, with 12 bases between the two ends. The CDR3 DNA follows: TGTGCCAGCAGCTTCCGGGCCGGGATCCAAGAGACCCAGTACTTC. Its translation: CASSFRAGIQETQYF.

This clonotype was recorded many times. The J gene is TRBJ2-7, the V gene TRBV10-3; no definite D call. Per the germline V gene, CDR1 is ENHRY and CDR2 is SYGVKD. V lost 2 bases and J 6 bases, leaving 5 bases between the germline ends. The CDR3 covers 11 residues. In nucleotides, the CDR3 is TGTGCCATCAGTGAGGAGGTCGAGCAGTACTTC. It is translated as CAISEEVEQYF.

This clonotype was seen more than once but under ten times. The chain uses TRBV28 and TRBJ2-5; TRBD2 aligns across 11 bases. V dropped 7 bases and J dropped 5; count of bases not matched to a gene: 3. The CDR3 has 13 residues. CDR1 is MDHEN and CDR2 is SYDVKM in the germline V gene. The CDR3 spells CASTRLAGETQYF. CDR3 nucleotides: TGTGCCAGCACCCGACTAGCGGGGGAGACCCAGTACTTC. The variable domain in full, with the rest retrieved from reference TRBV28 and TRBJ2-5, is DVKVTQSSRYLVKRTGEKVFLECVQDMDHENMFWYRQDPGLGLRLIYFSYDVKMKEKGDIPEGYSVSREKKERFSLILESASTNQTSMYLCASTRLAGETQYFGPGTRLLVL.

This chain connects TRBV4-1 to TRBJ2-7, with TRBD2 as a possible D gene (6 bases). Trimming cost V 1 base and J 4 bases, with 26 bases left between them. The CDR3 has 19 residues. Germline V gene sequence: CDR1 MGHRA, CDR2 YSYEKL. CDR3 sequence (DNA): TGCGCCAGCAGCCAAGGCTTGGAGGGATTCAGAGACCTAACGTACGAGCAGTACTTC. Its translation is CASSQGLEGFRDLTYEQYF.

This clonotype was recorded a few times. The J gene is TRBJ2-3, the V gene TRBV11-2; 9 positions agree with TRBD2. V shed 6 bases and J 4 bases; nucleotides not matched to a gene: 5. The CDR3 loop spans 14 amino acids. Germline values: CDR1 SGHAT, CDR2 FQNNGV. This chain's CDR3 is CASRAGGIADTQYF. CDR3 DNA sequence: TGTGCCAGCAGGGCGGGGGGGATTGCAGATACGCAGTATTTT.

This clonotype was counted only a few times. CDR3 coding DNA: TGTGCCAGCAGCTCGCGGACAGGGAGCAGACTAGCGGTCCTCAACAATGAGCAGTTCTTC. Its protein is CASSSRTGSRLAVLNNEQFF. The rearrangement joins TRBV11-1 to TRBJ2-1; D may be TRBD2 (9 bases). V was trimmed by 4 bases and J by 5 bases, leaving 30 bases between them. Germline values: CDR1 SGHAT, CDR2 FQDESV (reference sequence). The CDR3 totals 20 residues.

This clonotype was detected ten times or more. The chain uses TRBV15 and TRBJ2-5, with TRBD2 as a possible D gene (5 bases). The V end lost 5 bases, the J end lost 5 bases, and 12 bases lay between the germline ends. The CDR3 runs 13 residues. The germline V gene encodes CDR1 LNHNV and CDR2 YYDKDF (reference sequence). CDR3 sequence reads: CATSSPSGETQYF. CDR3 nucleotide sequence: TGTGCCACCAGCTCCCCTTCGGGGGAGACCCAGTACTTC.

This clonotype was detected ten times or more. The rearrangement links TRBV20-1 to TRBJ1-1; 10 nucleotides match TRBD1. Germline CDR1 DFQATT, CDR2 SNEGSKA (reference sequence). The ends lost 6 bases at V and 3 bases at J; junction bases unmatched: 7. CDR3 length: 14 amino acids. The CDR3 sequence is CSATIGQGDTEAFF. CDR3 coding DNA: TGCAGTGCGACAATTGGACAGGGGGACACTGAAGCTTTCTTT.